A single sample gave rise to the 3 T cell receptor beta chains below, sequenced in a study of blood T cells in healthy people across ages. The second PCR ran roughly 6 to 12 cycles with a sample-barcoded 5' primer and J-beta primers. One entry per CDR3 protein results from TCRdb running MiXCR on the 5' RACE reads. The sample includes 1.5 million to 2 million distinct CDR3 sequences, 28% of them seen just once. Material for sequencing was blood. The source is a woman in her twenties or thirties in good health.

This clonotype was counted only a few times. The V gene is TRBV5-1, the J gene TRBJ2-3; 7 positions match TRBD1. V shed 1 base, J shed 2 bases, and the junction held 4 bases outside the gene matches. Germline V gene lookup returns CDR1 SGHRS and CDR2 YFSETQ. The CDR3 loop spans 15 amino acids. CDR3 in amino acids: CASSLLQGHTDTQYF. The CDR3 coding sequence is TGCGCCAGCAGCTTGTTACAGGGGCACACAGATACGCAGTATTTT.

The chain combines TRBV5-1 with TRBJ2-1, with D unresolved. CDR1 is SGHRS and CDR2 is YFSETQ in the germline V gene. V was shortened by 3 bases and J by 10 bases, with 17 bases between the two germline ends. This CDR3 is built from 14 residues. CDR3 sequence reads: CASSSGPAFGEQFF. CDR3 nucleotides: TGCGCCAGCAGCTCGGGCCCGGCCTTCGGGGAGCAGTTCTTC.

The V and J genes are TRBV6-5 and TRBJ1-2, with D unclear. Deletions cut 0 bases from V and 6 bases from J, with 11 bases between. The CDR3 contains 14 residues. The V gene's germline CDR1 is MNHEY and CDR2 SVGAGI. CDR3 in DNA: TGTGCCAGCAGTTACTCAGGAGGGAAAGATGGCTACACCTTC. The encoded protein is CASSYSGGKDGYTF.